This TCR beta chain was recorded in a study of tumor-infiltrating lymphocytes in oesophageal squamous cell carcinoma. V shed 1 base and J shed 3 bases, with 13 bases lying between them. The germline V gene encodes CDR1 SGHRS and CDR2 YFSETQ. This CDR3 comprises 15 residues. One entry per CDR3 protein, called by TCRdb with MiXCR from the PCR reads. This table has about 17,000 distinct CDR3 sequences, 35% to 45% appearing once. This clonotype was sampled from a female donor with esophageal squamous cell carcinoma. The sample consisted of normal esophageal tissue next to the tumor. The rearrangement links TRBV5-1 to TRBJ1-1; D is perhaps TRBD1 (6 bases). The CDR3 region has the DNA TGCGCCAGCAGCTTGCGAGGGGGAGCGGACACTGAAGCTTTCTTT. Translated, it gives CASSLRGGADTEAFF.